These 15 T cell receptor beta chains came from one sample sequenced in a study of response to subunit inactivated influenza vaccine. TCRdb fed the RT-PCR reads into MiXCR, producing one record per CDR3 protein. The table records 400,000 to 650,000 distinct CDR3 sequences, more than 7% of them present only once. Sample: PBMCs from blood, taken 23 months after vaccination. The receptor source for this set is a man in his fifties or sixties who received an inactivated influenza vaccine.

In this sample, this clonotype turned up a few times. The CDR3 nucleotides are TGCGCCAGCAGCCTTGATTATAGCAATCAGCCCCAGCATTTT. It specifies CASSLDYSNQPQHF. The chain couples TRBV4-1 to TRBJ1-5; D not resolved. Germline V gene lookup returns CDR1 MGHRA and CDR2 YSYEKL. V lost 4 bases and J lost 0, with 7 bases in between. The CDR3 spans 14 residues.

This clonotype was seen at least ten times. This chain links TRBV4-2 with TRBJ2-3; the D gene is possibly TRBD2 (6 bases). Germline loops: CDR1 LGHNA, CDR2 YNFKEQ. The CDR3 spans 16 residues. Trimming left V 0 bases short and J 5 bases short, with 15 bases between. The CDR3: CASSQDRRGGIDTQYF. Written as DNA, the CDR3 is TGTGCCAGCAGCCAAGATCGGAGGGGCGGGATAGATACGCAGTATTTT.

This clonotype occurred a few times. Germline and junction disagree at one end, which may indicate a read error. This sequence joins TRBV28 and TRBJ1-4, with D hard to call. The germline V gene encodes CDR1 MDHEN and CDR2 SYDVKM. CDR3 length: 12 residues. This CDR3 is CASSLPPRTWVF. CDR3 bases: TGTGCCAGCAGTTTACCCCCTCGGACCTGGGTTTTT.

The rearrangement joins TRBV20-1 to TRBJ2-4; D is perhaps TRBD2 (5 bases). The germline V gene has CDR1 DFQATT and CDR2 SNEGSKA (reference sequence). The CDR3 is 15 amino acids. Between the trimmed V and J ends, which lost 3 bases and 0 bases, there was a span of 12 bases. The CDR3 region has the DNA TGCAGTGCTAGCGACTACTTTCTAGCCAAAAACATTCAGTACTTC. Translation gives CSASDYFLAKNIQYF.

The chain carries TRBV30 and TRBJ2-3; D may be TRBD1 (5 bases). The CDR3 length is 11 residues. In germline, CDR1 is GTSNPN, CDR2 SVGIG (reference sequence). V gave up 8 bases and J gave up 7 bases, with 13 bases separating them. CDR3 sequence (DNA): TGTGCCAATGGAGCAGGGTATACGCAGTATTTT. Residues: CANGAGYTQYF.

This clonotype has ten or more counts. The chain uses TRBV4-2 and TRBJ2-4, with 13 bases that match TRBD2. Germline V gives CDR1 LGHNA, CDR2 YNFKEQ. The CDR3 is made up of 21 amino acids. V trimming: 0 bases; J trimming: 0 bases; junction bases outside the gene matches: 11. CDR3 loop: CASSQDHPGLAGDLAKNIQYF. CDR3 nucleotide sequence: TGTGCCAGCAGCCAAGATCATCCAGGACTAGCGGGAGACCTAGCCAAAAACATTCAGTACTTC.

This clonotype has more than one count but fewer than ten. The chain uses TRBV2 and TRBJ2-4; D call uncertain. The CDR3 runs 14 residues. V lost 5 bases and J lost 7, with 15 bases in between. Germline-derived CDR1 and CDR2 are SNHLY and FYNNEI. CDR3 sequence reads: CASSIRHDNNIQYF. CDR3 DNA sequence: TGTGCCAGCAGTATTCGACATGACAATAACATTCAGTACTTC.

This clonotype was recorded a few times. The J gene is TRBJ2-1, the V gene TRBV20-1, with 7 bases lining up with TRBD2. The trim removed 6 bases at V and 5 bases at J, leaving 7 bases unmatched. This CDR3 is 13 amino acids long. Germline CDR1 and CDR2: DFQATT and SNEGSKA (reference sequence). The CDR3 region has the DNA TGCAGTGCGTACGCGGGAGTCCACAATGAGCAGTTCTTC. Amino acids: CSAYAGVHNEQFF.

The chain links TRBV28 to TRBJ1-6, with D perhaps matching TRBD1 (5 bases). V gave up 5 bases and J gave up 0 bases, with 11 bases separating them. The germline gives CDR1 MDHEN, CDR2 SYDVKM. The CDR3 is 16 amino acids. The CDR3 bases are TGTGCCAGCAGTCCTGCCGGGACCTCCTATAATTCACCCCTCCACTTT. It translates to CASSPAGTSYNSPLHF.

This clonotype showed up just a few times. This chain links TRBV10-3 with TRBJ1-6; 8 bases align to TRBD1. The CDR3 totals 14 residues. Per germline, CDR1 ENHRY and CDR2 SYGVKD. J gave up 7 bases and V 7 bases, and 6 bases lay outside the gene matches. The chain's CDR3 is CAITTGGLNSPLHF. DNA of the CDR3: TGTGCCATCACTACAGGGGGGTTGAATTCACCCCTCCACTTT.

The DNA of the CDR3 is TGTGCCAGCAGTTCGACGGAACAGGGCTATAGCAATCAGCCCCAGCATTTT. Protein product: CASSSTEQGYSNQPQHF. This chain links TRBV12-3 or TRBV12-4 with TRBJ1-5; the D gene is possibly TRBD1 (6 bases). V dropped 4 bases and J dropped 0 bases, with 16 bases sitting between them. The CDR3 covers 17 residues.

This clonotype has a handful of counts. This chain links TRBV29-1 with TRBJ1-2; TRBD1 agrees at 10 bases. This CDR3 contains 14 residues. The V and J ends lost 6 bases and 8 bases, in that order; junction bases with no gene match: 12. Looked up from germline, CDR1 is SQVTM and CDR2 is ANQGSEA. The CDR3, as DNA: TGCAGCGTCACCGGGACAGGGGACCCTCGGGGCTACACCTTC. Its protein product is CSVTGTGDPRGYTF. Together with reference TRBV29-1 and TRBJ1-2, the CDR3 gives the full variable domain: SAVISQKPSRDICQRGTSLTIQCQVDSQVTMMFWYRQQPGQSLTLIATANQGSEATYESGFVIDKFPISRPNLTFSTLTVSNMSPEDSSIYLCSVTGTGDPRGYTFGSGTRLTVV.

This clonotype was seen at least ten times. The rearrangement uses TRBV12-3 or TRBV12-4 and TRBJ2-2, with D possibly matching TRBD1 (5 bases). The CDR3 is 12 residues long. Trimming removed 4 bases at V and 8 bases at J, with 8 bases between. The CDR3 DNA reads TGTGCCAGCAGTTCAAACAGGGGGGAGCTGTTTTTT. This encodes CASSSNRGELFF.

Only a few counts were recorded for this clonotype. V and J are TRBV7-9 and TRBJ2-7; TRBD1 matches at 7 bases. CDR1 SEHNR and CDR2 FQNEAQ come from the germline V gene (reference sequence). CDR3 size: 15 residues. The V gene end was trimmed by 3 bases and the J gene end by 3 bases; junction bases not matched to a gene: 8. In DNA, the CDR3 is TGTGCCAGCAGCTTTCCCCGGGACAGCGGCTACGAGCAGTACTTC. As protein: CASSFPRDSGYEQYF.

This clonotype appeared a few times. The chain joins TRBV5-6 to TRBJ2-1, with D unresolved. The CDR3 extends over 14 amino acids. V shed 0 bases and J shed 10 bases, with 14 bases lying between them. Germline-derived CDR1 and CDR2 are SGHDT and YYEEEE. In DNA form, the CDR3 reads TGTGCCAGCAGCTTGGATCTGGGGAATAGGGAGCAGTTCTTC. This sequence encodes CASSLDLGNREQFF. Complete variable domain (other parts from reference TRBV5-6 and TRBJ2-1): DAGVTQSPTHLIKTRGQQVTLRCSPKSGHDTVSWYQQALGQGPQFIFQYYEEEERQRGNFPDRFSGHQFPNYSSELNVNALLLGDSALYLCASSLDLGNREQFFGPGTRLTVL.